The T cell receptor beta chain described here comes from a study of T cells expressing NK-cell markers. Turning to the study itself: Seven of the eight sequenced donors were classified as HCMV-seropositive, and one was classified as seronegative. General observations from the study: The CD3+CD56-NKG2C+ fraction was also led by these clonotypes in a handful of donors. As a fraction of CD8+ T cells, dominant NKG2C+ clonotypes reached about 1.0-7.5% in over 5 donors.

TCRdb reprocessed the 5' RACE reads, keeping one entry per CDR3 protein, no DNA. Its table lists 350,000 to 450,000 distinct CDR3 sequences. Of note for this clonotype: The antigen is unknown.

Germline loops: CDR1 KGHDR, CDR2 SFDVKD. This CDR3 comprises 18 residues. Input material: blood T cells: a sorted CD56 or NKG2C T cell subset, CD4+ or CD8+ T cells, or bulk PBMC T cells (not recorded which). V and J are TRBV24-1 and TRBJ1-6; the TCRdb call, TRBD1, lacks DNA for checking. This TCR was recovered from a man aged 18 to 69 in good health. The CDR3 here is CATRLDSLGDRYNSPLHF.